This entry lists 30 T cell receptor beta chains sequenced from one sample in a study of human T cells and chemical hapten exposure. TCRdb re-called the 5' RACE reads through MiXCR, storing one row per CDR3 protein. The sample includes approximately 140,000 distinct CDR3 sequences, about 4% seen only once; the top ten take over 1.2%. Unfractionated whole blood was the source of the extracted total RNA. All receptors come from a female donor in good health.

This clonotype was detected many times. The chain carries TRBV7-2 and TRBJ2-1; 10 positions agree with TRBD2. CDR1 is SGHTA, CDR2 FQGNSA, per germline. The CDR3 runs to 14 residues. The V segment lost 1 base and the J segment 6 bases; nucleotides outside the gene matches: 0. Here the CDR3 reads CASSLGLAGNEQFF. The CDR3 DNA reads as TGTGCCAGCAGCTTAGGACTAGCGGGCAATGAGCAGTTCTTC. Drawing the rest from reference TRBV7-2 and TRBJ2-1, the complete variable domain is GAGVSQSPSNKVTEKGKDVELRCDPISGHTALYWYRQSLGQGLEFLIYFQGNSAPDKSGLPSDRFSAERTGGSVSTLTIQRTQQEDSAVYLCASSLGLAGNEQFFGPGTRLTVL.

This clonotype was counted ten times or more. The chain is built from TRBV12-3 or TRBV12-4 and TRBJ2-1; 10 bases are shared with TRBD2. Trimming cost V 3 bases and J 4 bases; bases outside gene matches: 9. This CDR3 comprises 17 residues. CDR3 in amino acids: CASSFLPSSGGYNEQFF. The CDR3 coding sequence is TGTGCCAGCAGTTTCCTGCCCTCTAGCGGGGGTTACAATGAGCAGTTCTTC.

This clonotype has ten or more counts. The J gene is TRBJ2-7, the V gene TRBV7-2, with 8 nucleotides matching TRBD1. The V gene end was trimmed by 2 bases and the J gene end by 1 base; junction bases not matched to a gene: 7. This CDR3 has 16 amino acids. Germline CDR1 SGHTA, CDR2 FQGNSA. The CDR3 here is CASSLSAGGRSYEQYF. CDR3 coding DNA: TGTGCCAGCAGCTTATCAGCAGGGGGCAGATCCTACGAGCAGTACTTC.

The table lists this clonotype with many counts. The junction shows a germline mismatch at one end, possibly a read error. The chain recombines TRBV28 with TRBJ1-1, with unresolved D. Germline CDR1 and CDR2: MDHEN and SYDVKM. The CDR3 totals 13 residues. Here the CDR3 reads CASSLWVDTEAFF. CDR3 in DNA: TGTGCCAGTAGTTTATGGGTAGACACTGAAGCTTTCTTT.

At least ten counts were recorded for this clonotype. The gene calls are TRBV12-3 or TRBV12-4 and TRBJ2-7; D might be TRBD1 (6 bases). This CDR3 spans 14 amino acids. The germline V and J ends were trimmed by 4 bases and 0 bases, with 10 bases remaining between them. The CDR3, as DNA: TGTGCCAGCAGTTCTTGGGGGCACTCCTACGAGCAGTACTTC. This gives the protein CASSSWGHSYEQYF.

This clonotype was counted at least ten times. V and J are TRBV7-6 and TRBJ1-6; no clear D. Germline V gene lookup returns CDR1 SGHVS and CDR2 FNYEAQ. This CDR3 is 12 amino acids long. Between the trimmed V and J ends, which lost 0 bases and 7 bases, there was a span of 1 base. CDR3: CASSLANSPLHF. CDR3 coding DNA: TGTGCCAGCAGCTTAGCAAATTCACCCCTCCACTTT.

This clonotype came up many times. The genes are TRBV5-1 and TRBJ1-2; D ambiguous. This CDR3 spans 14 amino acids. CDR1 and CDR2 from the germline V gene are SGHRS and YFSETQ. V lost 0 bases to trimming and J lost 4 bases, with 10 bases between them. The CDR3 DNA sequence: TGCGCCAGCAGCTTGGATCCCGAGAGCTATGGCTACACCTTC. As protein: CASSLDPESYGYTF.

The chain uses TRBV7-3 and TRBJ2-1; tentatively, D is TRBD2 (6 bases). Trimming removed 5 bases from V and 4 bases from J, with 21 bases in between. CDR1 and CDR2 from the germline V gene are SGHTA and FQGTGA. The CDR3 consists of 17 residues. CDR3 DNA sequence: TGTGCCAGCAGCCCCGGCCCACTAGCTTGGGAATACAATGAGCAGTTCTTC. Protein sequence: CASSPGPLAWEYNEQFF. The whole variable domain, filled in from reference TRBV7-3 and TRBJ2-1, reads GAGVSQTPSNKVTEKGKYVELRCDPISGHTALYWYRQSLGQGPEFLIYFQGTGAADDSGLPNDRFFAVRPEGSVSTLKIQRTERGDSAVYLCASSPGPLAWEYNEQFFGPGTRLTVL.

This clonotype was seen at least ten times. The chain's CDR3 is CASSLAQGYTEAFF. The DNA for the CDR3 is TGTGCCAGCAGCTTAGCACAGGGGTATACTGAAGCTTTCTTT. V gene TRBV7-9 combines with J gene TRBJ1-1; 7 bases are shared with TRBD1. Trimming at V came to 0 bases and at J to 5 bases, leaving 3 bases not matched to a gene. Per germline, CDR1 SEHNR and CDR2 FQNEAQ (reference sequence). The length of the CDR3 is 14 residues.

This clonotype was seen ten or more times. The chain recombines TRBV6-1 with TRBJ2-7; unclear D gene. This CDR3 spans 10 amino acids. V was cut by 6 bases and J by 1 base, with 1 base left in between. Per the germline V gene, CDR1 is MNHNS and CDR2 is SASEGT. The CDR3 protein is CASRSYEQYF. The CDR3 DNA sequence: TGTGCCAGCAGGTCCTACGAGCAGTACTTC.

The sample holds many counts of this clonotype. This sequence joins TRBV7-2 and TRBJ2-2, with 7 bases aligning to TRBD2. Per germline, CDR1 SGHTA and CDR2 FQGNSA. The J segment lost 6 bases and the V segment lost 2 bases, leaving 9 bases of the junction unmatched. The CDR3 sequence is 16 residues long. This CDR3 is CASSLIGGGLSGELFF. CDR3 sequence (DNA): TGTGCCAGCAGCTTAATCGGGGGAGGGCTGTCCGGGGAGCTGTTTTTT.

This clonotype was recorded many times. The chain has TRBV19 and TRBJ1-1; no firm D call. The V gene lost 5 bases and the J gene lost 1 base, with 8 bases spanning the gap. Germline CDR1 is LNHDA and CDR2 is SQIVND (reference sequence). CDR3 length equals 13 residues. The CDR3 spells CASSLLTNTEAFF. The CDR3 DNA reads as TGTGCCAGTAGTCTCCTGACGAACACTGAAGCTTTCTTT.

There are many counts of this clonotype. The chain has TRBV5-4 and TRBJ2-1; D uncertain. V was trimmed by 3 bases and J by 9 bases, leaving 13 bases between them. CDR1 is SGHNT, CDR2 YYREEE, per germline (reference sequence). The CDR3 sequence is 13 residues long. The CDR3, as DNA: TGTGCCAGCAGCTCCGTGGACGGAATTGAGCAGTTCTTC. As protein: CASSSVDGIEQFF.

Comments on this clonotype: This may arise from a read error, as a much more abundant clone is one base away. The rearrangement uses TRBV15 and TRBJ2-2, with D perhaps being TRBD1 or TRBD2 (6 bases each). Germline V CDR1 and CDR2: LNHNV, YYDKDF (reference sequence). V lost 4 bases and J lost 1, with 16 bases in between. The CDR3 totals 17 residues. DNA for the CDR3: TGTGCCACCAGCATAGTCCCCGGGGGCCTGAACACCGGGGAGCTGTTTTTT. It is translated as CATSIVPGGLNTGELFF.

This clonotype was recorded many times. The chain uses TRBV27 and TRBJ1-4; no definite D call. This CDR3 spans 13 amino acids. V lost 3 bases, J lost 8 bases, and 10 bases lay in between. Germline CDR1 is MNHEY and CDR2 is SMNVEV (reference sequence). The CDR3 DNA sequence: TGTGCCAGCAGTTTGGGGTTGGGCGAAAAACTGTTTTTT. Encoded protein: CASSLGLGEKLFF.

The gene calls are TRBV9 and TRBJ1-1; 7 positions match TRBD1. The V gene end was trimmed by 3 bases and the J gene end by 5 bases; junction bases not matched to a gene: 4. CDR1 is SGDLS and CDR2 is YYNGEE in the germline V gene. The CDR3 is made up of 13 amino acids. The CDR3 region is CASSADRVTEAFF. The CDR3 DNA is TGTGCCAGCAGCGCTGACAGGGTAACTGAAGCTTTCTTT.

This clonotype has a count of ten or more. The chain is built from TRBV4-2 and TRBJ1-2, with TRBD1 matching 10 bases. The CDR3 is made up of 15 amino acids. Germline-derived CDR1 and CDR2 are LGHNA and YNFKEQ. V dropped 0 bases and J dropped 8; count of bases not matched to a gene: 6. The CDR3 region has the DNA TGTGCCAGCAGCCAAGAAGGGGGACAGGGGAAGGGCTACACCTTC. Its translation is CASSQEGGQGKGYTF.

This clonotype was picked up many times. The V call is TRBV9, the J call TRBJ2-7, with 8 bases lining up with TRBD1. The V gene's germline CDR1 is SGDLS and CDR2 YYNGEE. The CDR3 is 18 residues long. V was pared by 4 bases and J by 3 bases, with 18 bases of the junction left unmatched. CDR3 sequence reads: CASSPTRTGPGENYEQYF. As DNA, the CDR3 is TGTGCCAGCAGCCCCACCCGGACAGGGCCTGGGGAAAACTACGAGCAGTACTTC. The whole variable domain, remainder taken from reference TRBV9 and TRBJ2-7, is DSGVTQTPKHLITATGQRVTLRCSPRSGDLSVYWYQQSLDQGLQFLIQYYNGEERAKGNILERFSAQQFPDLHSELNLSSLELGDSALYFCASSPTRTGPGENYEQYFGPGTRLTVT.

This clonotype was counted only a few times. V gene TRBV19 combines with J gene TRBJ1-5; no firm D call. The CDR3 consists of 15 residues. CDR1 is LNHDA and CDR2 is SQIVND in the germline V gene (reference sequence). Trimming took 4 bases from V and 7 from J, leaving 17 bases between them. CDR3 protein: CASSTPRTLFQPQHF. The CDR3 region has the DNA TGTGCCAGTAGTACCCCCAGGACGTTATTCCAGCCCCAGCATTTT.

In its sample, this clonotype was seen many times. The chain is built from TRBV6-6 and TRBJ2-1; TRBD1 aligns across 7 bases. The J segment lost 1 base and the V segment lost 7 bases, leaving 1 base of the junction unmatched. This CDR3 has 13 amino acids. Germline V gives CDR1 MNHNY, CDR2 SVGAGI (reference sequence). The CDR3 reads CASKGASYNEQFF. The CDR3 DNA is TGTGCCAGCAAGGGGGCTTCCTACAATGAGCAGTTCTTC.

In nucleotides, the CDR3 is TGTGCCAGCAGCGAGGGACACTACAATGAGCAGTTCTTC. Translation: CASSEGHYNEQFF. The V gene is TRBV7-9, the J gene TRBJ2-1, with TRBD1 as a possible D gene (6 bases). Trimming cost V 5 bases and J 3 bases, with 8 bases left between them. The CDR3 consists of 13 residues. CDR1 is SEHNR and CDR2 is FQNEAQ in the germline V gene (reference sequence).

This clonotype was recorded many times. V gene TRBV7-9 combines with J gene TRBJ2-2, with unresolved D. Germline CDR1 is SEHNR and CDR2 is FQNEAQ (reference sequence). V was cut by 9 bases and J by 3 bases, with 8 bases left in between. This CDR3 is 12 amino acids long. CDR3 DNA sequence: TGTGCCAGGGGCACTGACACCGGGGAGCTGTTTTTT. Its protein is CARGTDTGELFF.

This clonotype came up many times. The chain has TRBV5-1 and TRBJ2-1, with 11 bases aligning to TRBD2. The CDR3 spans 16 residues. J was trimmed by 7 bases and V by 4 bases; bases with no gene match: 10. Germline loops: CDR1 SGHRS, CDR2 YFSETQ. The CDR3 sequence is CASSISFTSGGNEQFF. Here the CDR3 DNA reads TGCGCCAGCAGCATAAGCTTTACTAGCGGGGGTAATGAGCAGTTCTTC.

This chain connects TRBV27 to TRBJ1-1; the match to TRBD1 covers 8 bases. The junction had 18 bases not matched to a gene; V was cut back by 11 bases and J by 4 bases. Per the germline V gene, CDR1 is MNHEY and CDR2 is SMNVEV (reference sequence). This CDR3 has 16 residues. The CDR3 sequence is CAGPGRGLLVGTEAFF. The DNA for the CDR3 is TGTGCCGGTCCGGGCAGGGGGCTACTTGTGGGCACTGAAGCTTTCTTT.

Details on this clonotype: A much larger clone is a single base away; this may be a read error. The chain recombines TRBV6-1 with TRBJ1-2, with D unresolved. Germline values: CDR1 MNHNS, CDR2 SASEGT. This CDR3 is built from 13 residues. In DNA, the CDR3 is TGTGCCAGCAGTGAGTCCCCCGGCTATGACTACACCTTC. Translating gives CASSESPGYDYTF.

The chain has TRBV28 and TRBJ1-6; possibly TRBD1 for D (5 bases). In germline, CDR1 is MDHEN, CDR2 SYDVKM. Trimming pared 10 bases from V and 2 bases from J, leaving 15 bases between. The CDR3 is 15 amino acids. As DNA, the CDR3 is TGTGCCATCTCCCAGAGGGGAACCTATAATTCACCCCTCCACTTT. This codes for CAISQRGTYNSPLHF. Combining the CDR3 with reference TRBV28 and TRBJ1-6 gives the whole variable domain DVKVTQSSRYLVKRTGEKVFLECVQDMDHENMFWYRQDPGLGLRLIYFSYDVKMKEKGDIPEGYSVSREKKERFSLILESASTNQTSMYLCAISQRGTYNSPLHFGNGTRLTVT.

Here the CDR3 reads CASSWTGVSDTQYF. DNA for the CDR3: TGCGCCAGCAGCTGGACCGGGGTATCAGATACGCAGTATTTT. The rearrangement uses TRBV5-1 and TRBJ2-3, with a possible D match to TRBD2 (5 bases). Trimming shortened V by 3 bases and J by 4 bases, and 12 bases separated the two germline ends. Germline V gene sequence: CDR1 SGHRS, CDR2 YFSETQ. The CDR3 spans 14 residues.

With respect to this clonotype: Given a much more abundant clone one base away, this may be a read error. This CDR3 is CSARGANYGYTF. In nucleotides, the CDR3 is TGCAGTGCTAGGGGCGCTAACTATGGCTACACCTTC. The chain uses TRBV20-1 and TRBJ1-2; no reliable D call. Germline CDR1 DFQATT, CDR2 SNEGSKA (reference sequence). The V and J ends lost 3 bases and 0 bases respectively, with 5 bases between them. The CDR3 sequence is 12 residues long.

In this sample, this clonotype turned up many times. The genes are TRBV24-1 and TRBJ2-1; 9 bases are a match to TRBD1. The CDR3 runs to 15 residues. CDR1 and CDR2 (germline): KGHDR, SFDVKD. With 5 bases clipped from V and 7 bases from J, the junction kept 8 bases outside the gene matches. The CDR3 bases are TGTGCCACCAGTGGCCCGGGACAGGGTAAGAATGAGCAGTTCTTC. This encodes CATSGPGQGKNEQFF.

Ten or more counts support this clonotype. The rearrangement uses TRBV12-5 and TRBJ1-1; 7 bases agree with TRBD1. The length of the CDR3 is 13 residues. Per germline, CDR1 LGHNT and CDR2 FRNRAP. CDR3 DNA sequence: TGTGGGGGGCAGGGGGTCGGTAACACTGAAGCTTTCTTT. Translating gives CGGQGVGNTEAFF.